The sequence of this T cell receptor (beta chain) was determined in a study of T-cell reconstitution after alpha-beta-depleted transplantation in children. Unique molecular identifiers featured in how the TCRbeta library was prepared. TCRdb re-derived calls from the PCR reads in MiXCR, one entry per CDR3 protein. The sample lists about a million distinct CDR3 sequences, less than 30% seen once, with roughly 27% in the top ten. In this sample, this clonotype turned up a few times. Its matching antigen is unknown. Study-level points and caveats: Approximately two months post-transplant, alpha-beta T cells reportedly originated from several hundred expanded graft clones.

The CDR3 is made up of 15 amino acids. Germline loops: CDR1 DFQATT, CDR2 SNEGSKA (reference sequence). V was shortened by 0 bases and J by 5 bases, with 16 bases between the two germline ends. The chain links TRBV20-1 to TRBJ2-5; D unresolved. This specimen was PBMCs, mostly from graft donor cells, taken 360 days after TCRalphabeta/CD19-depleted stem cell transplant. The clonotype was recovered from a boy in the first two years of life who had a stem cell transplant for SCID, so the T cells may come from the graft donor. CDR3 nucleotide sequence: TGCAGTGCTAGAGATAGGAGTAGACCGGATGAGACCCAGTACTTC. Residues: CSARDRSRPDETQYF.